The clone carrying this TCR beta chain has only a few counts. A junction boundary mismatches the germline segment, possibly from a read error. Germline CDR1 is SQVTM and CDR2 is ANQGSEA. This CDR3 is built from 15 residues. The data originate from a study of T cells in Graves' hyperthyroidism and ophthalmopathy. These patients, aged 18 to 65, had recently diagnosed hyperthyroidism lasting under 2 months. The CDR3 regions of TCR beta were amplified from RNA transcripts. With the HTBI primer set, the TCR CDR3 went through a first round of RT-PCR. TCRdb re-derived calls from the multiplex PCR reads in MiXCR, one entry per CDR3 protein. This sample carries 500,000 to 650,000 distinct CDR3 sequences, 12% to 15% of them seen once, and the ten largest clones take roughly 14%.

Sequencing was performed on blood. This chain links TRBV29-1 with TRBJ2-1; TRBD2 matches 12 bases. This receptor was obtained from a woman between 40 and 50 years old with Graves' hyperthyroidism. For the CDR3, the DNA is TGCAGCGTTGAAGGGCTAGCGGGAGGGCCCAATGAGCGGTTCTTC. Protein product: CSVEGLAGGPNERFF.